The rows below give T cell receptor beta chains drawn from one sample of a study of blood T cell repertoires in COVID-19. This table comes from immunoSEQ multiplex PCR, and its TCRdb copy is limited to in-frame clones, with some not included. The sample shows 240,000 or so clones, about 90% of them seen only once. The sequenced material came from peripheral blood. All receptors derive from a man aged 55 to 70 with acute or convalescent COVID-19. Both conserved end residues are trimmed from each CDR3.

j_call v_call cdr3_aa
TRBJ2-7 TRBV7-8 ASSLVRTRGYEQY
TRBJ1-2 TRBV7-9 ASSKTGGSLDGYT
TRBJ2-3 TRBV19 ASSMGAGLAVDTQY
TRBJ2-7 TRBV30 AWKVAGGYEQY
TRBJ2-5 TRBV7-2 ASSLAITVQETQY
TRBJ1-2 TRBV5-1 ASSLEGQGALGYT
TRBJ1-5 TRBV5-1 ASSAGAGAGQPQH
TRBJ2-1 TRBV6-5 ASKPSGFAYNEQF
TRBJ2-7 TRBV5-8 ASRPQLQGGSYEQY
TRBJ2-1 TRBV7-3 ASSLTSGRRLGSDEQF
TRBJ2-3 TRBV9 ASSGRGTSDTQY
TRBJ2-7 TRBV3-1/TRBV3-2 ASSQGHGQGSEQY
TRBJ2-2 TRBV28 ASSSPQLNGELF
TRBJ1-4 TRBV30 AWSDGGGGEKLF
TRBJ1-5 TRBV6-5 ASRGTTYSNQPQH
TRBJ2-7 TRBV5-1 ASTLGRGAYEQY
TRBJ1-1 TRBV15 ATSRGFGQNEAF
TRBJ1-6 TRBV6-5 ASSYDRGRESPLH
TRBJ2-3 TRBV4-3 ASSQGLVLDTQY
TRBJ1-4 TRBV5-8 ASSLIFSQGSEKLF
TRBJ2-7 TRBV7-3 ASSLKVAGLQY
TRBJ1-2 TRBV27 ASSYRYSSGYT
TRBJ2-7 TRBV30 AWIKGDEQY
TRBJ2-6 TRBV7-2 ASSLVGSSDVLT
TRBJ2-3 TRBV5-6 ASSQTSGFPTDTQY
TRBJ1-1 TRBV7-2 ASSFWLHEGAF
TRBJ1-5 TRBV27 ASSLSTGVQPQH
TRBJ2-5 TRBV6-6 ASSYRGTKETQY
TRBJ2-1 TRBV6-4 ASSVRDSSRTNEQF
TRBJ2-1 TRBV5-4 ASSLPGGTLYNEQF
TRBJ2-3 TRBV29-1 SVVGASVTVGDTQY
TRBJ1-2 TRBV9 ASSQDRTAYGYT
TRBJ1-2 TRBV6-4 ASSQDRSNYGYT
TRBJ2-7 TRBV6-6 ASSPTGASSYEQY
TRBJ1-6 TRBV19 ASRQEGNSPLH
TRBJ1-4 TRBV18 ASSPDGGNEKLF
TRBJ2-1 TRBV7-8 ASSREIAGGLSVSYNEQF
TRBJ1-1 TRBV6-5 ASSSPTGRDTEAF
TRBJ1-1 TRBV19 ASRVLRGSGTEAF
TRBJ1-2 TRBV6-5 ASRVGILVDGYT